These 32 T cell receptor beta chains share one sample of origin, sequenced in a study of T cell changes during pregnancy in multiple sclerosis. Sequencing was performed with immunoSEQ multiplex PCR; in TCRdb, only in-frame clones are kept and a portion is missing. The table shows about 40,000 clones, with 93% occurring only once. Source: CD4+ T cells from peripheral blood mononuclear cells, taken in the first trimester of pregnancy. The receptors shown here come from a female donor with multiple sclerosis, enrolled in a pregnancy study.

The chain combines TRBV7-9 with TRBJ1-2; TRBD1 aligns across 7 bases. J lost 5 bases, V lost 2 bases, and 11 bases had no gene match. Germline V CDR1 and CDR2: SEHNR, FQNEAQ (reference sequence). The CDR3 has 16 residues. The CDR3 spells CASSLLGQASMYGYTF. The CDR3 DNA follows: TGTGCCAGCAGCTTACTCGGACAGGCGTCGATGTATGGCTACACCTTC.

The chain is built from TRBV9 and TRBJ1-5; TRBD1 aligns across 9 bases. Germline assignment: CDR1 SGDLS and CDR2 YYNGEE. Germline trimming cut 0 bases from V and 4 bases from J; bases unmatched to any gene: 5. This CDR3 comprises 16 residues. The CDR3 coding sequence is TGTGCCAGCAGCGTAGCGTACAGGGGGCCAAATCAGCCCCAGCATTTT. This encodes CASSVAYRGPNQPQHF.

This chain uses TRBV6-5 with TRBJ2-7; maybe TRBD1 (6 bases). Trimming removed 6 bases at V and 0 bases at J, with 15 bases between. Germline V gene lookup returns CDR1 MNHEY and CDR2 SVGAGI. The CDR3 runs 15 residues. The CDR3 DNA sequence: TGTGCCAGCAGAACTAACAGGGTGTCCTCCTACGAGCAGTACTTC. Translation: CASRTNRVSSYEQYF.

The CDR3 DNA follows: TGTGCCAGCAGCTTTGGTGGTGGCGGGGCCAACGTCCTGACTTTC. This sequence encodes CASSFGGGGANVLTF. V and J are TRBV7-9 and TRBJ2-6; D remains unclear. With 3 bases removed from V and 4 bases from J, the gap between germline ends came to 10 bases. The CDR3 is made up of 15 amino acids. The germline V gene has CDR1 SEHNR and CDR2 FQNEAQ (reference sequence). Combining the CDR3 with reference TRBV7-9 and TRBJ2-6 gives the whole variable domain DTGVSQNPRHKITKRGQNVTFRCDPISEHNRLYWYRQTLGQGPEFLTYFQNEAQLEKSRLLSDRFSAERPKGSFSTLEIQRTEQGDSAMYLCASSFGGGGANVLTFGAGSRLTVL.

V and J are TRBV30 and TRBJ2-1, with D unclear. Germline V gives CDR1 GTSNPN, CDR2 SVGIG (reference sequence). The CDR3 contains 12 residues. V was trimmed by 5 bases and J by 8 bases, leaving 13 bases between them. CDR3 nucleotide sequence: TGTGCCTGGGTGCGTACTTACGATGAGCAGTTCTTC. It codes for CAWVRTYDEQFF.

The chain carries TRBV7-3 and TRBJ2-2, with D perhaps TRBD2 (6 bases). Germline CDR1 SGHTA, CDR2 FQGTGA. Trimming took 4 bases from V and 1 from J, leaving 13 bases between them. The CDR3 is 16 amino acids. In DNA, the CDR3 is TGTGCCAGCAGCTCCCTAGGGCGGGGGAACACCGGGGAGCTGTTTTTT. Amino acids: CASSSLGRGNTGELFF.

This clone showed up just once. V gene TRBV18 combines with J gene TRBJ2-7; 10 bases map to TRBD1. The CDR3 sequence is 14 residues long. The V gene's germline CDR1 is KGHSH and CDR2 LQKENI. V trimming: 6 bases; J trimming: 3 bases; junction bases outside the gene matches: 5. The CDR3 region has the DNA TGTGCCAGCTCTCGGCGGGACAGGGGCTACGAGCAGTACTTC. Its protein is CASSRRDRGYEQYF.

This clone was seen a few times. This chain joins TRBV7-8 and TRBJ1-4, with a weak D call TRBD1 (5 bases). CDR1 and CDR2 (germline): SGHVS, FQNEAQ. The CDR3 is 12 amino acids. V lost 2 bases, J lost 12 bases, and 10 bases lay in between. The CDR3 coding sequence is TGTGCCAGCAGCTTACAAGGGGAAGAACTGTTTTTT. The encoded protein is CASSLQGEELFF.

V usage is TRBV28 and J usage is TRBJ2-7; D perhaps matches TRBD2 (6 bases). This CDR3 has 13 amino acids. CDR1 MDHEN and CDR2 SYDVKM come from the germline V gene. V lost 6 bases to trimming and J lost 2 bases, with 11 bases between them. CDR3: CASSYPGAYEQYF. In DNA form, the CDR3 reads TGTGCCAGCAGCTATCCGGGGGCCTACGAGCAGTACTTC.

The rearrangement joins TRBV5-1 to TRBJ2-3; 11 bases fit TRBD2. The V segment lost 5 bases and the J segment 3 bases; nucleotides outside the gene matches: 17. Germline-derived CDR1 and CDR2 are SGHRS and YFSETQ. This CDR3 is 19 amino acids long. The CDR3 is CASSFKTGTSGLITDTQYF. The DNA of the CDR3 is TGCGCCAGCAGTTTCAAAACCGGGACTAGCGGCCTGATTACAGATACGCAGTATTTT.

The chain has TRBV25-1 and TRBJ1-1; D unclear. The CDR3 is made up of 13 amino acids. Germline CDR1 and CDR2: MGHDK and SYGVNS. V shed 4 bases and J shed 7 bases, with 13 bases lying between them. The CDR3 sequence: CASSASGRNEAFF. The CDR3 bases are TGTGCCAGCAGTGCCTCGGGGAGGAATGAAGCTTTCTTT.

J is TRBJ1-4 and V is TRBV9, with TRBD1 matching 10 bases. The CDR3 is 16 residues long. With 4 bases clipped from V and 5 bases from J, the junction kept 8 bases outside the gene matches. Germline-derived CDR1 and CDR2 are SGDLS and YYNGEE. CDR3 sequence reads: CASSPGQGIENEKLFF. The CDR3 DNA reads as TGTGCCAGCAGCCCGGGACAGGGGATCGAAAATGAAAAACTGTTTTTT.

In this sample, this clone turned up a few times. This chain joins TRBV5-4 and TRBJ1-6; D is uncertain. Germline CDR1 SGHNT, CDR2 YYREEE (reference sequence). The ends were cut back, 5 bases at V and 10 bases at J, with 16 bases in the middle. This CDR3 is 14 amino acids long. The CDR3 DNA is TGTGCCAGCAGTCGGACTGCCGGAGAATCACCCCTCCACTTT. This codes for CASSRTAGESPLHF.

J is TRBJ2-7 and V is TRBV29-1; possible D gene TRBD1, 6 bases. CDR3 size: 14 residues. Germline V CDR1 and CDR2: SQVTM, ANQGSEA. V lost 6 bases and J 1 base, leaving 16 bases between the germline ends. This CDR3 reads CSVTNPGTSYEQYF. The CDR3 coding sequence is TGCAGCGTGACTAACCCGGGGACATCCTACGAGCAGTACTTC.

This clone has a single count. V is TRBV28 and J is TRBJ1-2; 7 bases fit TRBD1. Unmatched junction bases numbered 8, after V lost 6 bases and J lost 7 bases. This CDR3 contains 13 residues. Germline V gene data show CDR1 as MDHEN and CDR2 as SYDVKM. The CDR3 here is CASRPDRVGGYTF. For the CDR3, the DNA is TGTGCCAGCAGACCAGACAGGGTGGGTGGCTACACCTTC.

This chain connects TRBV28 to TRBJ1-1; 8 bases line up with TRBD1. Trimming at V came to 7 bases and at J to 5 bases, leaving 9 bases not matched to a gene. The CDR3 is 14 residues long. Germline V gene data show CDR1 as MDHEN and CDR2 as SYDVKM. The CDR3 loop reads CASTTGGRGTEAFF. The CDR3 region has the DNA TGTGCCAGCACCACAGGGGGAAGGGGAACTGAAGCTTTCTTT.

The J gene is TRBJ2-5, the V gene TRBV4-1; D is unclear. Germline lookup yields CDR1 MGHRA and CDR2 YSYEKL. V lost 4 bases, J lost 4 bases, and 10 bases lay in between. The CDR3 length is 13 residues. CDR3 nucleotides: TGCGCCAGCAGCCGCCTCTCGGTAGAGACCCAGTACTTC. Protein: CASSRLSVETQYF.

The chain recombines TRBV9 with TRBJ1-5; D is unresolved. V lost 0 bases and J 4 bases, leaving 8 bases between the germline ends. CDR1 is SGDLS, CDR2 YYNGEE, per germline. This CDR3 is built from 14 residues. DNA of the CDR3: TGTGCCAGCAGCGTAGCGGGAGTAAATCAGCCCCAGCATTTT. Translating it yields CASSVAGVNQPQHF.

This sequence joins TRBV7-9 and TRBJ1-5, with D possibly being TRBD1 (5 bases). Germline V lookup: CDR1 SEHNR, CDR2 FQNEAQ (reference sequence). The CDR3 extends over 13 amino acids. Deletions cut 5 bases from V and 8 bases from J, with 13 bases between. As DNA, the CDR3 is TGTGCCAGCAGCCTCGGGGGGGTAAAGCCCCAGCATTTT. Its protein is CASSLGGVKPQHF.

The chain carries TRBV27 and TRBJ2-3, with 13 bases that match TRBD2. The CDR3 is made up of 17 amino acids. Trimming at V came to 5 bases and at J to 1 base, leaving 6 bases not matched to a gene. The germline CDR1 and CDR2 sequences are MNHEY and SMNVEV (reference sequence). The CDR3: CASSLTGLAGRTDTQYF. The CDR3 region has the DNA TGTGCCAGCAGTCTAACGGGACTAGCGGGGCGCACAGATACGCAGTATTTT.

This chain uses TRBV19 with TRBJ1-3; 10 bases agree with TRBD1. The CDR3 runs to 18 residues. The germline V gene encodes CDR1 LNHDA and CDR2 SQIVND (reference sequence). V lost 6 bases, J lost 0 bases, and 11 bases stayed unmatched. The chain's CDR3 is CASRETGGGGDSGNTIYF. The CDR3 DNA follows: TGTGCCAGTAGGGAGACAGGGGGCGGAGGGGACTCTGGAAACACCATATATTTT.

This chain connects TRBV5-1 to TRBJ2-7; 12 nucleotides align to TRBD2. The ends lost 4 bases at V and 2 bases at J; junction bases unmatched: 4. The CDR3 is 15 amino acids. CDR1 is SGHRS, CDR2 YFSETQ, per germline. The CDR3 DNA is TGCGCCAGCAGCCATACTAGCGGGGGGCCCTACGAGCAGTACTTC. Its translation: CASSHTSGGPYEQYF. The variable domain in full, with the rest retrieved from reference TRBV5-1 and TRBJ2-7, is KAGVTQTPRYLIKTRGQQVTLSCSPISGHRSVSWYQQTPGQGLQFLFEYFSETQRNKGNFPGRFSGRQFSNSRSEMNVSTLELGDSALYLCASSHTSGGPYEQYFGPGTRLTVT.

The V and J genes are TRBV19 and TRBJ1-2; D remains unclear. Trimming shortened V by 4 bases and J by 5 bases, and 23 bases separated the two germline ends. This CDR3 contains 17 residues. In germline, CDR1 is LNHDA, CDR2 SQIVND (reference sequence). CDR3 DNA: TGTGCCAGTAGTACGAAACGCGGGCAGCAGCAGTTTTATGGCTACACCTTC. Translating gives CASSTKRGQQQFYGYTF. The full variable domain, with the rest looked up from reference TRBV19 and TRBJ1-2, is DGGITQSPKYLFRKEGQNVTLSCEQNLNHDAMYWYRQDPGQGLRLIYYSQIVNDFQKGDIAEGYSVSREKKESFPLTVTSAQKNPTAFYLCASSTKRGQQQFYGYTFGSGTRLTVV.

V is TRBV5-4 and J is TRBJ2-7; D gene uncertain. The V gene lost 3 bases and the J gene lost 1 base, with 2 bases spanning the gap. The CDR3 is made up of 11 amino acids. Germline CDR1 is SGHNT and CDR2 is YYREEE (reference sequence). Written as DNA, the CDR3 is TGTGCCAGCAGCTCATCCTACGAGCAGTACTTC. Its translation is CASSSSYEQYF.

V usage is TRBV11-1 and J usage is TRBJ2-3; 11 bases agree with TRBD2. V lost 5 bases to trimming and J lost 6 bases; unmatched junction nucleotides: 10. The CDR3 totals 16 residues. Per the germline V gene, CDR1 is SGHAT and CDR2 is FQDESV (reference sequence). The CDR3 bases are TGTGCCAGCAGCGCAATAGCGGGGGGGGTGGTGGATACGCAGTATTTT. Protein product: CASSAIAGGVVDTQYF.

V usage is TRBV6-5 and J usage is TRBJ2-2, with D perhaps matching TRBD1 (5 bases). The V end lost 2 bases, the J end lost 1 base, and 5 bases lay between the germline ends. The CDR3 length is 14 residues. Germline V gene sequence: CDR1 MNHEY, CDR2 SVGAGI. Here the CDR3 DNA reads TGTGCCAGCAGTTACAGGGGGAACACCGGGGAGCTGTTTTTT. It yields the protein CASSYRGNTGELFF.

This clone appeared once. The chain has TRBV20-1 and TRBJ1-5; D is uncertain. The CDR3 runs to 11 residues. The V end was cut by 4 bases, the J end by 9 bases, with 10 bases between. Germline loops: CDR1 DFQATT, CDR2 SNEGSKA (reference sequence). The CDR3 DNA is TGCAGTGCTATATGGGAGGGGCCCCAGCATTTT. Its translation is CSAIWEGPQHF.

This rearrangement joins TRBV9 to TRBJ1-2; TRBD1 matches 8 bases. Losses at the gene ends were 3 bases for V and 4 bases for J; bases not matched to a gene: 5. CDR3 size: 14 residues. Germline V gene sequence: CDR1 SGDLS, CDR2 YYNGEE. As DNA, the CDR3 is TGTGCCAGCAGCGCCGGACAGGGAGGCTATGGCTACACCTTC. This gives the protein CASSAGQGGYGYTF.

The V gene is TRBV5-4, the J gene TRBJ2-5; tentatively, D is TRBD2 (6 bases). V was trimmed by 2 bases and J by 3 bases, leaving 8 bases between them. Germline CDR1 reads SGHNT; CDR2 reads YYREEE (reference sequence). This CDR3 has 13 residues. The CDR3, as DNA: TGTGCCAGCAGCTTTTTAGCGGAAGAGACCCAGTACTTC. Its protein product is CASSFLAEETQYF.

The chain links TRBV4-2 to TRBJ1-4; 12 nucleotides match TRBD1. The CDR3 spans 17 residues. Germline V CDR1 and CDR2: LGHNA, YNFKEQ. After removal of 4 bases from V and 6 bases from J, the junction contained 9 bases not matched to a gene. The CDR3 sequence: CASSPRGTGGLDEKLFF. The CDR3, as DNA: TGTGCCAGCAGCCCTCGAGGGACAGGGGGCCTGGATGAAAAACTGTTTTTT.

V gene TRBV5-4 combines with J gene TRBJ1-2; perhaps TRBD1 as D (5 bases). The CDR3 totals 15 residues. The V gene lost 0 bases and the J gene lost 0 bases, with 9 bases spanning the gap. The germline V gene has CDR1 SGHNT and CDR2 YYREEE (reference sequence). In nucleotides, the CDR3 is TGTGCCAGCAGCTTGGGAGACAGACCTAACTATGGCTACACCTTC. Protein product: CASSLGDRPNYGYTF.

The CDR3 region has the DNA TGTGCCAGCAGCTTTGAATGGGGGGACACTGAAGCTTTCTTT. As protein: CASSFEWGDTEAFF. V gene TRBV5-4 combines with J gene TRBJ1-1, with a tentative D call TRBD1 (5 bases). CDR1 SGHNT and CDR2 YYREEE come from the germline V gene (reference sequence). V lost 2 bases and J 3 bases, leaving 11 bases between the germline ends. The CDR3 length is 14 residues.